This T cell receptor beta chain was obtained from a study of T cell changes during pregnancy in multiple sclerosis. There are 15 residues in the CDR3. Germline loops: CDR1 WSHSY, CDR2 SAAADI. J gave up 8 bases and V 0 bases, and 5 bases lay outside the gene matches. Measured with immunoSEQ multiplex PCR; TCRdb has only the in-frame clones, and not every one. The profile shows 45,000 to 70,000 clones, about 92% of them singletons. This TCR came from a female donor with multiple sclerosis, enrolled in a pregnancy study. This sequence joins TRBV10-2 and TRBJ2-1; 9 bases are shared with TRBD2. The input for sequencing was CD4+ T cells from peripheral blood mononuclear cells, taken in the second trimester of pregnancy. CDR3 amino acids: CASSESPSGKDEQFF. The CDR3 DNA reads TGCGCCAGCAGTGAGTCGCCTAGCGGGAAGGATGAGCAGTTCTTC.